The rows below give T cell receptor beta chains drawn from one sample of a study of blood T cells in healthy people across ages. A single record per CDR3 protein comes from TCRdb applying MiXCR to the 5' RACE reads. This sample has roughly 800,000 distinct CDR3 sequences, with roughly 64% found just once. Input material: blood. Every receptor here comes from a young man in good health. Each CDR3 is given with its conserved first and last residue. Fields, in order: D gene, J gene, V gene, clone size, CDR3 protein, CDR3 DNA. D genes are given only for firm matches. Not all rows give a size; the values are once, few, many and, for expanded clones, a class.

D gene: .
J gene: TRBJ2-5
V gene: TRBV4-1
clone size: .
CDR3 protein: CASSQSILTGPIQETQYF
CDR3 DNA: TGCGCCAGCAGCCAAAGTATTCTAACAGGGCCGATACAAGAGACCCAGTACTTC

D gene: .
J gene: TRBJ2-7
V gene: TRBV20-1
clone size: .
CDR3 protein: CGVGGSSYEQYF
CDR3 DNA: TGCGGTGTGGGAGGCAGTTCCTACGAGCAGTACTTC

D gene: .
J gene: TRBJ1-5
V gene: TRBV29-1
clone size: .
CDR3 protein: CSVQEPGAQPQHF
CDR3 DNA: TGCAGCGTCCAAGAGCCGGGCGCCCAGCCCCAGCATTTT

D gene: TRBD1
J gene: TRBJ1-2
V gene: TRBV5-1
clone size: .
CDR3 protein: CASSFTGTGGDGYTF
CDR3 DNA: TGCGCCAGCAGCTTCACCGGGACAGGGGGGGATGGCTACACCTTC

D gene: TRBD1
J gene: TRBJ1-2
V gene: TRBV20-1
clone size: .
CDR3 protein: CSADPTGHFSGYTF
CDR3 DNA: TGCAGTGCTGACCCGACAGGGCATTTTTCGGGCTACACCTTC

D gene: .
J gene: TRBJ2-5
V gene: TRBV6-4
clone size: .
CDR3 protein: CASSDGGMAETRYF
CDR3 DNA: TGTGCCAGCAGTGACGGCGGGATGGCAGAGACCCGGTACTTC

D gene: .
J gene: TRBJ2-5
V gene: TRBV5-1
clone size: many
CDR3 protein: CASSQNWGPQETQYF
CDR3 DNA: TGCGCCAGCAGTCAAAACTGGGGACCACAAGAGACCCAGTACTTC

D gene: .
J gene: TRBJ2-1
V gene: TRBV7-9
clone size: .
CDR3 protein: CASSLAPRPEQFF
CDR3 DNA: TGTGCCAGCAGCTTAGCCCCCCGGCCTGAGCAGTTCTTC

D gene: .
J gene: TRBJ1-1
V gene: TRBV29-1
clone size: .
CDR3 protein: CSVVEGNTEAFF
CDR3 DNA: TGCAGCGTTGTGGAGGGGAACACTGAAGCTTTCTTT

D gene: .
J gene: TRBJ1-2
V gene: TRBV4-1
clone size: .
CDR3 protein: CASSQVNSNYGYTF
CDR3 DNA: TGCGCCAGCAGCCAAGTGAACAGTAACTATGGCTACACCTTC

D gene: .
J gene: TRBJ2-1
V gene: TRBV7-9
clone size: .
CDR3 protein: CASTAGLLFNEQFF
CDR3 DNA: TGTGCCAGCACGGCGGGCCTTCTTTTCAATGAGCAGTTCTTC

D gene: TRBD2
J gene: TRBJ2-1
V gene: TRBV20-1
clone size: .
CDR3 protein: CSARARGGPFNEQFF
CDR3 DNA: TGCAGTGCCCGAGCGCGGGGGGGCCCTTTCAATGAGCAGTTCTTC

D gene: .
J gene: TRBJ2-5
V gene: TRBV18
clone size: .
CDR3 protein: CASSPEKSEQYF
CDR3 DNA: TGTGCCAGCTCACCCGAGAAGTCGGAGCAGTACTTC

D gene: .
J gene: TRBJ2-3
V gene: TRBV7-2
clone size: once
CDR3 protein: CASSGGPGRKDTQYF
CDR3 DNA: TGTGCCAGCAGCGGGGGTCCGGGGAGAAAGGATACGCAGTATTTT

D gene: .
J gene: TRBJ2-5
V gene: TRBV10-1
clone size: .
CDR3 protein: CASSERTPAETQYF
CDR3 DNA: TGCGCCAGCAGTGAACGGACTCCGGCGGAGACCCAGTACTTC

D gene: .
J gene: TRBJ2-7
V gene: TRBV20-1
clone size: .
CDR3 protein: CSASGSGTYEQYF
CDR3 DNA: TGCAGTGCTAGCGGGAGTGGTACCTACGAGCAGTACTTC

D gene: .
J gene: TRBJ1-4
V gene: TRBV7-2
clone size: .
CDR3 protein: CASSLGPSNEKLFF
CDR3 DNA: TGTGCCAGCAGCTTAGGTCCGTCTAATGAAAAACTGTTTTTT

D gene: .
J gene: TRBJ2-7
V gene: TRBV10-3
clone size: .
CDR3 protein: CAISESTVGGAYEQYF
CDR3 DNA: TGTGCCATCAGTGAGTCCACTGTCGGGGGTGCCTACGAGCAGTACTTC

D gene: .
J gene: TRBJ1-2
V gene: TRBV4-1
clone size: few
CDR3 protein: CASSQVHLTDGYTF
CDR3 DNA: TGCGCCAGCAGCCAAGTTCACCTTACAGATGGCTACACCTTC

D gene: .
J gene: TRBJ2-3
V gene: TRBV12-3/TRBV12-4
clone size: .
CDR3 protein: CASTPASTDTQYF
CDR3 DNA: TGTGCCAGCACCCCGGCCAGCACAGATACGCAGTATTTT

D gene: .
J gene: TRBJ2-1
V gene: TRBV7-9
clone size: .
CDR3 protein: CASSLGQGLQFF
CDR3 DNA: TGTGCCAGCAGCTTAGGACAGGGACTTCAGTTCTTC

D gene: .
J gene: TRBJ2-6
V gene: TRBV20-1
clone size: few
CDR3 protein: CSAQDSGANVLTF
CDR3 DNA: TGCAGTGCCCAGGACTCTGGGGCCAACGTCCTGACTTTC

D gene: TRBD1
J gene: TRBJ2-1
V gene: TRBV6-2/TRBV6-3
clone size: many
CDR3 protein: CASSWPGQGVHEQFF
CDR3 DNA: TGTGCCAGCAGTTGGCCGGGACAGGGGGTCCATGAGCAGTTCTTC

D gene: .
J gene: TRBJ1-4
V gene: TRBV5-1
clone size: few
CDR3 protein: CASSLDWTTNEKLFF
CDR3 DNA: TGCGCCAGCAGCTTGGATTGGACAACTAATGAAAAACTGTTTTTT

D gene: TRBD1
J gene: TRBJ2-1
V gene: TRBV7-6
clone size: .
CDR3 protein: CASSRTGGDEQFF
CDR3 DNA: TGTGCCAGCAGCCGGACAGGGGGCGATGAGCAGTTCTTC

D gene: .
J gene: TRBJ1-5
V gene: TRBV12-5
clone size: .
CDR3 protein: CASAPAGQPQHF
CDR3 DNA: TGTGCTAGTGCCCCGGCCGGTCAGCCCCAGCATTTT

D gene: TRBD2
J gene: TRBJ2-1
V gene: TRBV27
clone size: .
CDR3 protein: CASSSPQRGAGNEQFF
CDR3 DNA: TGTGCCAGCAGTTCCCCCCAGCGGGGCGCGGGCAATGAGCAGTTCTTC

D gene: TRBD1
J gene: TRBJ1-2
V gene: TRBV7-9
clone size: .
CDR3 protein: CASSLEGTGDLGYTF
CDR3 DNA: TGTGCCAGCAGCTTAGAGGGGACAGGGGATTTGGGCTACACCTTC

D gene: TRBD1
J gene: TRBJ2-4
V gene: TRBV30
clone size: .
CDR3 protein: CAWSLGTENIQYF
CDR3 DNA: TGTGCCTGGAGTTTGGGGACAGAAAACATTCAGTACTTC

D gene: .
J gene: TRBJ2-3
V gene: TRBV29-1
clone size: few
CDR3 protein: CSVDRSGDTQYF
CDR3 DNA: TGCAGCGTTGACAGGTCAGGAGATACGCAGTATTTT

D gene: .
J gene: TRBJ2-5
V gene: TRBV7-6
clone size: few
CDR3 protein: CASSLAPGRYQETQYF
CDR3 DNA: TGTGCCAGCAGCTTAGCACCGGGGCGGTACCAAGAGACCCAGTACTTC

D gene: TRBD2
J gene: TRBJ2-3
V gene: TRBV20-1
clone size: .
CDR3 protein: CSARARGVKADTQYF
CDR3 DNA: TGCAGTGCTAGGGCTCGGGGGGTTAAGGCTGATACGCAGTATTTT

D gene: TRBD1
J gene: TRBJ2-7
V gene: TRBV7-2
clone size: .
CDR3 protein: CASRSFGGGTGSYEQYF
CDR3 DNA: TGTGCCAGCAGGTCCTTTGGGGGCGGGACAGGCTCCTACGAGCAGTACTTC

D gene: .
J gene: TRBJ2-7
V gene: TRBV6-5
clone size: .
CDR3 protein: CASSYSEPADEQYF
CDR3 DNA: TGTGCCAGCAGTTACTCTGAACCCGCTGACGAGCAGTACTTC

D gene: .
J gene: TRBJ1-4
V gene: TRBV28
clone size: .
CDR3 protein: CASSFQGTTEKLFF
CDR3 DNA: TGTGCCAGCAGTTTCCAGGGCACTACTGAAAAACTGTTTTTT

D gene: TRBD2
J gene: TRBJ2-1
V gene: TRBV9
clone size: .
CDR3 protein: CASAAGGAGVYNEQFF
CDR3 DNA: TGTGCCAGCGCCGCTGGGGGTGCGGGGGTTTACAATGAGCAGTTCTTC

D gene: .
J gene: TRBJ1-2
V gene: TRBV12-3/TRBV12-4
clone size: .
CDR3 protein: CASSLTGGLRYYTF
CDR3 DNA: TGTGCCAGCAGTTTAACGGGCGGGTTGAGGTACTACACCTTC

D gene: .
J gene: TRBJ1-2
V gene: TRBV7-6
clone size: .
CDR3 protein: CASSPGQSNYGYTF
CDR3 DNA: TGTGCCAGCAGTCCGGGACAAAGTAACTATGGCTACACCTTC

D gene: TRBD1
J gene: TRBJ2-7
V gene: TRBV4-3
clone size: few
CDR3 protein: CASSHGTGVYEQYF
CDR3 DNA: TGCGCCAGCAGCCATGGGACAGGCGTCTACGAGCAGTACTTC

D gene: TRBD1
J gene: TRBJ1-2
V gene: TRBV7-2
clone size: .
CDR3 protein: CASSLGGQGVGGYTF
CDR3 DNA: TGTGCCAGCAGCTTAGGGGGACAGGGGGTTGGTGGCTACACCTTC

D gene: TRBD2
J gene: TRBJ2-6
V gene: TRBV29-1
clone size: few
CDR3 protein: CSVPELAGGVAGANVLTF
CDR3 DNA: TGCAGCGTTCCGGAACTAGCGGGAGGGGTCGCTGGGGCCAACGTCCTGACTTTC